This T cell receptor (beta chain) stems from a study of identical twins. Trimming shortened V by 4 bases and J by 0 bases, and 7 bases separated the two germline ends. The length of the CDR3 is 14 residues. TCRdb redid the calling of the 5' RACE reads with MiXCR, one entry per CDR3 protein. The sample has hundreds of thousands of distinct CDR3 sequences, 24% seen once; the top ten hold 2.9%. Separately, the same data were catalogued under a study of T cells expressing NK-cell markers.

This receptor was identified in a woman in her late teens or twenties in good health. This chain links TRBV12-3 or TRBV12-4 with TRBJ2-1; D uncertain. Sequenced material: CD4+ T cells sorted from blood. CDR3 region: CASSSTFSYNEQFF. The CDR3, as DNA: TGTGCCAGCAGTTCGACATTCTCCTACAATGAGCAGTTCTTC.